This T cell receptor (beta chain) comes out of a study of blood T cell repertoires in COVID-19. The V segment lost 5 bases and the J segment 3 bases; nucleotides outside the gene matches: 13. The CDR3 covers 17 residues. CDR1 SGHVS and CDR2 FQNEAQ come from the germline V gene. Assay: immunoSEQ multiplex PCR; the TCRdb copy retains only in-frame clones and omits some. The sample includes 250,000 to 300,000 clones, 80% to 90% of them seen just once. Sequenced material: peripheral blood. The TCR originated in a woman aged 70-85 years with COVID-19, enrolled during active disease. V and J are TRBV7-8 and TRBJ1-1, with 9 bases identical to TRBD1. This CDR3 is CASSRRGTGSGYTEAFF. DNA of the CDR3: TGTGCCAGCAGCAGACGTGGGACAGGGAGTGGGTACACTGAAGCTTTCTTT.